Each of the 31 T cell receptor beta chains below was sequenced from the same sample in a study of CD8 T cells in Susac syndrome. The authors reverse transcribed roughly 0.5 to 1 ug RNA with random hexamers. TCRdb ran MiXCR on the immunoSEQ multiplex PCR reads and lists one entry per CDR3 protein. Of around 170,000 distinct CDR3 sequences listed, 95% are singletons. The sequenced sample consisted of CD8+ T cells from PBMCs. The origin of the receptors is a human donor with Susac syndrome.

J is TRBJ1-2 and V is TRBV27; TRBD1 matches at 7 bases. Germline V gives CDR1 MNHEY, CDR2 SMNVEV (reference sequence). Trimming at V came to 0 bases and at J to 5 bases, leaving 3 bases not matched to a gene. This CDR3 region has 14 residues. CDR3 in amino acids: CASSLSTGSYGYTF. The DNA of the CDR3 is TGTGCCAGCAGTTTATCGACAGGGTCGTATGGCTACACCTTC.

The CDR3 protein is CSARGSPAGETQYF. The DNA of the CDR3 is TGCAGTGCTAGAGGGTCCCCGGCGGGAGAGACCCAGTACTTC. This chain links TRBV20-1 with TRBJ2-5; a possible D gene is TRBD2 (5 bases). Germline V lookup: CDR1 DFQATT, CDR2 SNEGSKA (reference sequence). The CDR3 is 14 residues long. V lost 1 base and J lost 4, with 13 bases in between.

The J gene is TRBJ2-1, the V gene TRBV7-9; D remains ambiguous. V was pared by 4 bases and J by 8 bases, with 12 bases between. The CDR3 has 13 residues. Germline values: CDR1 SEHNR, CDR2 FQNEAQ (reference sequence). CDR3 region: CASSSEPFHEQFF. DNA for the CDR3: TGTGCCAGCAGCTCTGAGCCCTTCCATGAGCAGTTCTTC.

V and J are TRBV9 and TRBJ2-1; 9 bases map to TRBD1. The CDR3 has 15 residues. Germline V CDR1 and CDR2: SGDLS, YYNGEE. The junction had 10 bases not matched to a gene; V was cut back by 3 bases and J by 9 bases. This CDR3 reads CASSEGTGLLSEQFF. In DNA, the CDR3 is TGTGCCAGCAGCGAAGGGACAGGGCTCTTAAGTGAGCAGTTCTTC. Complete variable domain (other parts from reference TRBV9 and TRBJ2-1): DSGVTQTPKHLITATGQRVTLRCSPRSGDLSVYWYQQSLDQGLQFLIQYYNGEERAKGNILERFSAQQFPDLHSELNLSSLELGDSALYFCASSEGTGLLSEQFFGPGTRLTVL.

This chain joins TRBV9 and TRBJ2-7; no firm D call. Trimming removed 0 bases from V and 2 bases from J, with 9 bases in between. From germline, CDR1 is SGDLS and CDR2 YYNGEE. The CDR3 extends over 14 amino acids. The CDR3 here is CASSVGAFTYEQYF. The CDR3 nucleotides read TGTGCCAGCAGCGTAGGAGCGTTCACCTACGAGCAGTACTTC.

This chain joins TRBV24-1 and TRBJ1-1, with 9 bases fitting TRBD1. Germline lookup yields CDR1 KGHDR and CDR2 SFDVKD. Unmatched junction bases numbered 17, after V lost 5 bases and J lost 2 bases. The CDR3 runs to 19 residues. CDR3 DNA: TGTGCCACCAGTGGCTGGGACAGGGACGACCTTGGGGCTAACACTGAAGCTTTCTTT. Amino acids: CATSGWDRDDLGANTEAFF.

This chain links TRBV12-3 or TRBV12-4 with TRBJ1-1; no clear D. The CDR3 has 14 amino acids. Trimming removed 8 bases at V and 0 bases at J, with 13 bases between. CDR3 amino acids: CASGRASMNTEAFF. CDR3 sequence (DNA): TGTGCCAGCGGTCGGGCGTCCATGAACACTGAAGCTTTCTTT.

The chain couples TRBV12-3 or TRBV12-4 to TRBJ2-1; 8 positions agree with TRBD2. The ends lost 8 bases at V and 6 bases at J; junction bases unmatched: 3. The CDR3 loop spans 12 amino acids. The CDR3 sequence: CASRGGLNEQFF. For the CDR3, the DNA is TGTGCCAGCCGGGGGGGGCTCAATGAGCAGTTCTTC.

The chain joins TRBV4-2 to TRBJ2-2; D call uncertain. CDR1 and CDR2 (germline): LGHNA, YNFKEQ. This CDR3 contains 17 residues. The V end was cut by 0 bases, the J end by 2 bases, with 13 bases between. For the CDR3, the DNA is TGTGCCAGCAGCCAAGATGAAGGAATAATTAACACCGGGGAGCTGTTTTTT. Translation: CASSQDEGIINTGELFF.

The rearrangement links TRBV30 to TRBJ2-3, with 7 bases that match TRBD1. This CDR3 contains 13 residues. Germline trimming cut 0 bases from V and 4 bases from J; bases unmatched to any gene: 1. CDR1 and CDR2 (germline): GTSNPN, SVGIG (reference sequence). The CDR3 reads CAWSVQGADTQYF. The CDR3 DNA reads as TGTGCCTGGAGTGTCCAGGGGGCAGATACGCAGTATTTT. Based on the CDR3 plus reference TRBV30 and TRBJ2-3, the full variable domain is SQTIHQWPATLVQPVGSPLSLECTVEGTSNPNLYWYRQAAGRGLQLLFYSVGIGQISSEVPQNLSASRPQDRQFILSSKKLLLSDSGFYLCAWSVQGADTQYFGPGTRLTVL.

This CDR3 is CASSWTAGTDTQYF. The CDR3 DNA is TGTGCCAGCAGCTGGACAGCCGGCACAGATACGCAGTATTTT. V is TRBV6-5 and J is TRBJ2-3; a weak D match, TRBD1 (6 bases). The CDR3 spans 14 residues. Trimming removed 6 bases at V and 1 base at J, with 11 bases between. Germline CDR1 is MNHEY and CDR2 is SVGAGI.

The chain recombines TRBV15 with TRBJ2-2, with TRBD1 matching over 9 bases. Trimming removed 5 bases from V and 5 bases from J; junction bases left unmatched: 12. The CDR3 runs to 17 residues. CDR1 LNHNV and CDR2 YYDKDF come from the germline V gene (reference sequence). Here the CDR3 reads CATSSGGGQGFTGELFF. The CDR3 nucleotides read TGTGCCACCAGCTCAGGTGGGGGACAGGGTTTTACCGGGGAGCTGTTTTTT. Combining the CDR3 with reference TRBV15 and TRBJ2-2 gives the whole variable domain DAMVIQNPRYQVTQFGKPVTLSCSQTLNHNVMYWYQQKSSQAPKLLFHYYDKDFNNEADTPDNFQSRRPNTSFCFLDIRSPGLGDTAMYLCATSSGGGQGFTGELFFGEGSRLTVL.

The chain couples TRBV2 to TRBJ2-2; D gene ambiguous. This CDR3 comprises 14 residues. The germline V and J ends were trimmed by 7 bases and 1 base, with 10 bases remaining between them. Germline CDR1 and CDR2: SNHLY and FYNNEI. The CDR3 DNA follows: TGTGCCAGCAAGGATTGGGGGAACACCGGGGAGCTGTTTTTT. This translates into CASKDWGNTGELFF.

The rearrangement joins TRBV6-5 to TRBJ1-4; D is possibly TRBD1 (5 bases). Trimming shortened V by 0 bases and J by 8 bases, and 13 bases separated the two germline ends. The CDR3 is made up of 15 amino acids. CDR1 is MNHEY, CDR2 SVGAGI, per germline. The CDR3 region is CASSYSRNGGEKLFF. The CDR3 DNA reads as TGTGCCAGCAGTTACTCTCGGAACGGGGGAGAAAAACTGTTTTTT.

The gene calls are TRBV28 and TRBJ2-1, with D unclear. Trimming shortened V by 3 bases and J by 0 bases, and 12 bases separated the two germline ends. Looked up from germline, CDR1 is MDHEN and CDR2 is SYDVKM. CDR3 length: 16 amino acids. The CDR3 spells CASSFLRSRSYNEQFF. CDR3 in DNA: TGTGCCAGCAGTTTTTTACGGAGCCGCTCCTACAATGAGCAGTTCTTC.

The chain links TRBV5-1 to TRBJ2-7; 8 bases are shared with TRBD1. The V gene's germline CDR1 is SGHRS and CDR2 YFSETQ. The CDR3 sequence is 14 residues long. V lost 2 bases to trimming and J lost 5 bases; unmatched junction nucleotides: 6. The CDR3, as DNA: TGCGCCAGCAGCTTATTTTCAGGGGGCGACGAGCAGTACTTC. It translates to CASSLFSGGDEQYF.

The rearrangement uses TRBV7-9 and TRBJ2-3, with D perhaps TRBD1 (6 bases). The CDR3 totals 17 residues. CDR1 and CDR2 from the germline V gene are SEHNR and FQNEAQ (reference sequence). V was trimmed by 3 bases and J by 0 bases, leaving 16 bases between them. CDR3 sequence (DNA): TGTGCCAGCAGCTTTGACAGGCTCCGGGCTAGCACAGATACGCAGTATTTT. It is translated as CASSFDRLRASTDTQYF.

The V and J genes are TRBV20-1 and TRBJ2-1; weak D call: TRBD2 (5 bases). The CDR3 spans 13 residues. Germline V gene lookup returns CDR1 DFQATT and CDR2 SNEGSKA (reference sequence). V shed 2 bases and J shed 7 bases, with 12 bases lying between them. The CDR3 loop is CSARSSGLNEQFF. The CDR3 nucleotides are TGCAGTGCTAGATCGTCGGGGTTAAATGAGCAGTTCTTC.

The chain is built from TRBV28 and TRBJ2-2, with 10 bases fitting TRBD2. CDR3 size: 13 residues. V shed 8 bases and J 6 bases; nucleotides not matched to a gene: 3. CDR1 and CDR2 (germline): MDHEN, SYDVKM. CDR3 amino acids: CASSGTSAGELFF. CDR3 DNA sequence: TGTGCCAGCTCGGGGACTAGCGCCGGGGAGCTGTTTTTT.

This clonotype was counted a single time. This chain connects TRBV3-1 to TRBJ1-1; perhaps TRBD1 as D (6 bases). The CDR3 runs 13 residues. The germline CDR1 and CDR2 sequences are LGHDT and YNNKEL (reference sequence). V was pared by 1 base and J by 4 bases, with 7 bases between. As DNA, the CDR3 is TGTGCCAGCAGCCAAGGGGACATCACTGAAGCTTTCTTT. Residues: CASSQGDITEAFF.

The chain joins TRBV18 to TRBJ2-7, with TRBD1 identical over 9 bases. CDR1 KGHSH and CDR2 LQKENI come from the germline V gene. The CDR3 has 16 amino acids. With V trimmed by 5 bases and J by 6 bases, 14 bases remained unmatched. The CDR3 region has the DNA TGTGCCAGCTCATCGTATAGGACAGGGGCTTCTTTCGAGCAGTACTTC. This translates into CASSSYRTGASFEQYF.

This clonotype was counted a single time. V and J are TRBV13 and TRBJ1-5; 8 bases align to TRBD1. From germline, CDR1 is PRHDT and CDR2 FYEKMQ (reference sequence). J gave up 7 bases and V 5 bases, and 10 bases lay outside the gene matches. This CDR3 has 15 residues. As DNA, the CDR3 is TGTGCCAGCAGCCACGGACAGGGAGTGGGACAGCCCCAGCATTTT. This codes for CASSHGQGVGQPQHF.

The V call is TRBV4-1, the J call TRBJ2-7, with D possibly TRBD2 on 6 matching bases. CDR1 is MGHRA, CDR2 YSYEKL, per germline. The V gene lost 3 bases and the J gene lost 2 bases, with 20 bases spanning the gap. The CDR3 length is 17 residues. In nucleotides, the CDR3 is TGCGCCAGCAGCCAGGGAGGCGGAGCTTCTCCCCCCTACGAGCAGTACTTC. Translation gives CASSQGGGASPPYEQYF.

This chain connects TRBV4-1 to TRBJ2-7; 11 bases line up with TRBD2. The CDR3 is 16 residues long. Per germline, CDR1 MGHRA and CDR2 YSYEKL. The V segment lost 1 base and the J segment 1 base; nucleotides outside the gene matches: 3. The CDR3 coding sequence is TGCGCCAGCAGCCAAGCAACTAGCGGGAGTTCCTACGAGCAGTACTTC. Protein sequence: CASSQATSGSSYEQYF.

The rearrangement links TRBV5-4 to TRBJ2-1; a possible D gene is TRBD2 (5 bases). CDR1 and CDR2 (germline): SGHNT, YYREEE (reference sequence). The CDR3 spans 14 residues. Deletions cut 2 bases from V and 7 bases from J, with 13 bases between. CDR3 sequence reads: CASSFRGSPNEQFF. In DNA, the CDR3 is TGTGCCAGCAGCTTCCGAGGGAGTCCAAATGAGCAGTTCTTC.

The V call is TRBV5-1, the J call TRBJ1-6; D is possibly TRBD1 (5 bases). Trimming took 0 bases from V and 5 from J, leaving 15 bases between them. Germline CDR1 SGHRS, CDR2 YFSETQ. The CDR3 contains 17 residues. CDR3 nucleotides: TGCGCCAGCAGCTTGGGGTCCAGGGTGGGCAATAATTCACCCCTCCACTTT. This gives the protein CASSLGSRVGNNSPLHF.

This clonotype was seen a single time. V and J are TRBV5-4 and TRBJ1-1, with D tentatively TRBD1 (5 bases). This CDR3 has 19 amino acids. Germline values: CDR1 SGHNT, CDR2 YYREEE (reference sequence). Trimming removed 0 bases from V and 4 bases from J, with 25 bases in between. The CDR3 region has the DNA TGTGCCAGCAGCTTGGCCTTTGGAGGGGACTATACATGGGGCACTGAAGCTTTCTTT. It translates to CASSLAFGGDYTWGTEAFF.

The chain recombines TRBV20-1 with TRBJ2-1, with TRBD2 as a possible D gene (5 bases). Germline CDR1 and CDR2: DFQATT and SNEGSKA (reference sequence). V lost 2 bases, J lost 4 bases, and 15 bases lay in between. The CDR3 totals 15 residues. In DNA, the CDR3 is TGCAGTGCTAGAACAAGCGGCACTTATTACAATGAGCAGTTCTTC. It yields the protein CSARTSGTYYNEQFF.

The chain employs TRBV27 and TRBJ1-1; D possibly corresponds to TRBD1 (5 bases). V lost 8 bases and J 12 bases, leaving 16 bases between the germline ends. Germline lookup yields CDR1 MNHEY and CDR2 SMNVEV (reference sequence). The CDR3 loop spans 11 amino acids. CDR3 in DNA: TGTGCCAGCGACTCAGGGTGGAAGACTTTCTTT. Its protein is CASDSGWKTFF.

V usage is TRBV7-8 and J usage is TRBJ2-5; D could derive from TRBD1 or TRBD2 (5 bases each). Germline loops: CDR1 SGHVS, CDR2 FQNEAQ. The CDR3 is 14 amino acids. Trimming took off 5 bases at V and 5 bases at J, with 15 bases between the two ends. The CDR3 DNA follows: TGTGCCAGCAGCAAGCACGGGGCTGGGGAGACCCAGTACTTC. This sequence encodes CASSKHGAGETQYF. The full variable domain, completed using reference TRBV7-8 and TRBJ2-5, is GAGVSQSPRYKVAKRGQDVALRCDPISGHVSLFWYQQALGQGPEFLTYFQNEAQLDKSGLPSDRFFAERPEGSVSTLKIQRTQQEDSAVYLCASSKHGAGETQYFGPGTRLLVL.

This rearrangement joins TRBV3-1 to TRBJ2-3; perhaps TRBD2 as D (6 bases). The germline gives CDR1 LGHDT, CDR2 YNNKEL (reference sequence). The CDR3 runs to 14 residues. V lost 0 bases and J lost 8, with 12 bases in between. The CDR3 bases are TGTGCCAGCAGCCAAGATCCCGGGAGCGGTACGCAGTATTTT. Amino acids: CASSQDPGSGTQYF.